This TCR beta chain is from a study of blood T cell repertoires in COVID-19. Study overall: Acute and convalescent COVID-19 samples came from the United States, Italy and Spain. PBMCs, B-cell-depleted T cells, or T cells provided the cDNA or gDNA that made up the material.

Germline loops: CDR1 SGHRS, CDR2 YFSETQ. The CDR3 has 14 residues. Trimming stripped 4 bases from V and 4 bases from J, with 15 bases between. Per the study methods: Amplification of reference gene primers provided the estimated nucleated cell counts. Only in-frame clones appear in the TCRdb table, and some are missing; sequencing was by immunoSEQ multiplex PCR. V, J and clone size are those of that table, while D and trimming were read from the DNA. The table lists 110,000 to 150,000 clones, over 60% of them singletons. Sequencing used peripheral blood. This clonotype originated in a man aged 80 or over with acute or convalescent COVID-19. This chain uses TRBV5-1 with TRBJ2-7; D is perhaps TRBD1 (5 bases). The CDR3, as DNA: TGCGCCAGCAGCCCCACAGGAGCCATATACGAGCAGTACTTC. The encoded protein is CASSPTGAIYEQYF. The variable domain in full, completed from reference TRBV5-1 and TRBJ2-7, reads KAGVTQTPRYLIKTRGQQVTLSCSPISGHRSVSWYQQTPGQGLQFLFEYFSETQRNKGNFPGRFSGRQFSNSRSEMNVSTLELGDSALYLCASSPTGAIYEQYFGPGTRLTVT.